This TCR beta chain was sequenced during a study of technical replicates of blood from a few donors. This clone was picked up a small number of times. Produced via immunoSEQ multiplex PCR; TCRdb's table is partial and in-frame only. The data hold 13,000 or so clones, with around 85% observed a single time. This CDR3 spans 12 amino acids. The V end lost 0 bases, the J end lost 4 bases, and 6 bases lay between the germline ends. Germline-derived CDR1 and CDR2 are GTSNPN and SVGIG (reference sequence). The origin of this receptor is a human donor in good health. Sequenced sample: PBMCs. The chain links TRBV30 to TRBJ1-1; D gene uncertain. The DNA of the CDR3 is TGTGCCTGGAGTGTACAAAGCACTGAAGCTTTCTTT. It is translated as CAWSVQSTEAFF.